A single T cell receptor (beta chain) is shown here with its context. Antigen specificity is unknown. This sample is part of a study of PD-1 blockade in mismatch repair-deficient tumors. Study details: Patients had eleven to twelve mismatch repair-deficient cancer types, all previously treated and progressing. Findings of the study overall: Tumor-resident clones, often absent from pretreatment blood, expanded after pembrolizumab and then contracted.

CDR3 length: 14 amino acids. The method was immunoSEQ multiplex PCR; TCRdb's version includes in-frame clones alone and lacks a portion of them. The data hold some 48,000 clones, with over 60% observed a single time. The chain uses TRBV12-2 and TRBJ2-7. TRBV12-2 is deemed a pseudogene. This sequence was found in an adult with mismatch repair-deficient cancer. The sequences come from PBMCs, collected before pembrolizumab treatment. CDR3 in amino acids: CASRKARRGQGQYF. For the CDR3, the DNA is TGTGCAAGTCGCAAAGCTCGCCGGGGGCAGGGGCAGTACTTC.